These 29 T cell receptor beta chains share one sample of origin, sequenced in a study of OX40 agonist ivuxolimab in advanced cancers. Sequenced by immunoSEQ multiplex PCR; TCRdb stores in-frame clones only, minus some. Among tens of thousands of clones listed, roughly 89% were seen once. The material was CD4+ or CD8+ T cells sorted from blood, obtained in a trial of the OX40 agonist ivuxolimab. The receptors here all came from an adult with an advanced solid tumor such as melanoma, head and neck, liver or kidney cancer.

CDR3 sequence: CASSWGQETQYF. In nucleotides, the CDR3 is TGCGCCAGCAGCTGGGGCCAAGAGACCCAGTACTTC. The V gene is TRBV5-1, the J gene TRBJ2-5; D is unclear. V was cut by 3 bases and J by 1 base, with 4 bases left in between. This CDR3 is 12 amino acids long. Germline values: CDR1 SGHRS, CDR2 YFSETQ. The variable domain in full, completed from reference TRBV5-1 and TRBJ2-5, reads KAGVTQTPRYLIKTRGQQVTLSCSPISGHRSVSWYQQTPGQGLQFLFEYFSETQRNKGNFPGRFSGRQFSNSRSEMNVSTLELGDSALYLCASSWGQETQYFGPGTRLLVL.

This clone appeared a single time. V is TRBV27 and J is TRBJ2-3; 10 bases agree with TRBD2. The CDR3 contains 15 residues. V lost 4 bases to trimming and J lost 1 base; unmatched junction nucleotides: 2. Germline values: CDR1 MNHEY, CDR2 SMNVEV (reference sequence). The CDR3: CASSSGLAGTDTQYF. CDR3 sequence (DNA): TGTGCCAGCAGTTCTGGACTAGCGGGCACAGATACGCAGTATTTT.

In its sample, this clone was seen once. The V and J genes are TRBV9 and TRBJ1-2, with D unresolved. Trimming shortened V by 4 bases and J by 7 bases, and 14 bases separated the two germline ends. The germline gives CDR1 SGDLS, CDR2 YYNGEE. The CDR3 length is 13 residues. The DNA for the CDR3 is TGTGCCAGCAGCATTTTGTTAGACGGTGGCTACACCTTC. Protein product: CASSILLDGGYTF.

The rearrangement links TRBV5-4 to TRBJ1-3, with 7 bases aligning to TRBD1. V shed 0 bases, J shed 0 bases, and the junction held 0 bases outside the gene matches. The CDR3 runs to 15 residues. Germline CDR1 is SGHNT and CDR2 is YYREEE (reference sequence). CDR3 protein: CASSLGTGSGNTIYF. The CDR3 nucleotides read TGTGCCAGCAGCTTGGGGACAGGCTCTGGAAACACCATATATTTT.

The count of this clone is one. The rearrangement links TRBV30 to TRBJ1-2, with D possibly TRBD1 on 5 matching bases. This CDR3 is 14 amino acids long. Trimming pared 3 bases from V and 3 bases from J, leaving 14 bases between. Germline-derived CDR1 and CDR2 are GTSNPN and SVGIG (reference sequence). CDR3: CAWSATGLYYGYTF. The DNA of the CDR3 is TGTGCCTGGAGCGCCACAGGACTATACTATGGCTACACCTTC.

The V and J genes are TRBV6-5 and TRBJ1-1; unclear D gene. With 2 bases removed from V and 0 bases from J, the gap between germline ends came to 10 bases. The CDR3 spans 15 residues. Germline lookup yields CDR1 MNHEY and CDR2 SVGAGI. CDR3 in DNA: TGTGCCAGCAGTTACGGGTTGGGCTTGAACACTGAAGCTTTCTTT. Encoded protein: CASSYGLGLNTEAFF.

V gene TRBV7-2 combines with J gene TRBJ1-5, with 11 nucleotides matching TRBD1. The CDR3 contains 18 residues. The J segment lost 2 bases and the V segment lost 4 bases, leaving 10 bases of the junction unmatched. In germline, CDR1 is SGHTA, CDR2 FQGNSA. CDR3: CASSSPPGQGGRNQPQHF. CDR3 nucleotides: TGTGCCAGCAGCTCCCCTCCGGGACAGGGGGGACGCAATCAGCCCCAGCATTTT.

The rearrangement links TRBV4-1 to TRBJ2-7, with TRBD1 as a possible D gene (6 bases). Germline loops: CDR1 MGHRA, CDR2 YSYEKL. There are 13 residues in the CDR3. Between the trimmed V and J ends, which lost 4 bases and 3 bases, there was a span of 10 bases. The CDR3 reads CASSPRGSYEQYF. CDR3 DNA: TGCGCCAGCAGCCCGAGGGGGAGCTACGAGCAGTACTTC.

This chain links TRBV7-2 with TRBJ1-4, with D unclear. This CDR3 has 18 residues. V lost 2 bases and J lost 8, with 24 bases in between. Germline V gives CDR1 SGHTA, CDR2 FQGNSA. Here the CDR3 reads CASSLLPGIFQEDEKLFF. The CDR3, as DNA: TGTGCCAGCAGCTTACTCCCGGGAATTTTCCAGGAGGACGAAAAACTGTTTTTT.

This rearrangement joins TRBV5-5 to TRBJ1-2; 7 nucleotides line up with TRBD1. Germline V gives CDR1 SGHKS, CDR2 YYEKEE (reference sequence). This CDR3 has 14 amino acids. V trimming: 5 bases; J trimming: 8 bases; junction bases outside the gene matches: 12. The CDR3 reads CASRPLTGNTGYTF. As DNA, the CDR3 is TGTGCCAGCAGACCGTTGACAGGGAATACGGGCTACACCTTC. Combining the CDR3 with reference TRBV5-5 and TRBJ1-2 gives the whole variable domain DAGVTQSPTHLIKTRGQQVTLRCSPISGHKSVSWYQQVLGQGPQFIFQYYEKEERGRGNFPDRFSARQFPNYSSELNVNALLLGDSALYLCASRPLTGNTGYTFGSGTRLTVV.

The chain joins TRBV7-2 to TRBJ2-2; a possible D gene is TRBD1 (5 bases). The V and J ends lost 1 base and 2 bases respectively, with 17 bases between them. Germline V gives CDR1 SGHTA, CDR2 FQGNSA. The CDR3 loop spans 18 amino acids. The DNA for the CDR3 is TGTGCCAGCAGCTTAGAAAGTGGGGCGGCAGCAAACACCGGGGAGCTGTTTTTT. It yields the protein CASSLESGAAANTGELFF.

The chain links TRBV7-2 to TRBJ2-2; 9 bases are shared with TRBD2. The V segment lost 5 bases and the J segment 6 bases; nucleotides outside the gene matches: 7. Germline V gene lookup returns CDR1 SGHTA and CDR2 FQGNSA. The CDR3 has 15 amino acids. CDR3 in DNA: TGTGCCAGCAGCCCCGGGAGCGGGAGGTCCGGGGAGCTGTTTTTT. Protein sequence: CASSPGSGRSGELFF.

The genes are TRBV9 and TRBJ2-5; 7 bases line up with TRBD1. In germline, CDR1 is SGDLS, CDR2 YYNGEE. This CDR3 is 14 amino acids long. After removal of 4 bases from V and 4 bases from J, the junction contained 7 bases not matched to a gene. The CDR3, as DNA: TGTGCCAGCAGCCTAACCGGGACAGCAGAGACCCAGTACTTC. Translating it yields CASSLTGTAETQYF.

The chain has TRBV12-5 and TRBJ1-5; 11 positions agree with TRBD1. In germline, CDR1 is LGHNT, CDR2 FRNRAP. The trim removed 4 bases at V and 7 bases at J, leaving 18 bases unmatched. CDR3 length: 19 amino acids. Here the CDR3 reads CASGWGKHWTGGRRQPQHF. CDR3 DNA: TGTGCTAGTGGTTGGGGGAAACACTGGACAGGGGGCCGCCGGCAGCCCCAGCATTTT.

V gene TRBV6-6 combines with J gene TRBJ1-2; D is possibly TRBD1 (6 bases). The CDR3 has 13 amino acids. V lost 6 bases to trimming and J lost 3 bases, with 11 bases between them. Germline CDR1 reads MNHNY; CDR2 reads SVGAGI (reference sequence). CDR3 coding DNA: TGTGCCAGCAGCCCCCGGACAGACTATGGCTACACCTTC. This encodes CASSPRTDYGYTF.

This clone was detected only once. V and J are TRBV4-3 and TRBJ1-5; no definite D call. CDR1 is LGHNA, CDR2 YSLEER, per germline. V was cut by 0 bases and J by 4 bases, with 10 bases left in between. The CDR3 length is 15 residues. CDR3 bases: TGCGCCAGCAGCCAAGAAAGTGGCATAAATCAGCCCCAGCATTTT. Its protein product is CASSQESGINQPQHF.

The chain has TRBV28 and TRBJ1-1; D possibly corresponds to TRBD1 (6 bases). Trimming shortened V by 2 bases and J by 9 bases, and 7 bases separated the two germline ends. This CDR3 has 11 amino acids. The V gene's germline CDR1 is MDHEN and CDR2 SYDVKM. The CDR3 DNA reads TGTGCCAGCAGTTTAACAGGGAAAGCTTTCTTT. This codes for CASSLTGKAFF.

The chain links TRBV18 to TRBJ1-3, with D possibly TRBD1 on 5 matching bases. The germline CDR1 and CDR2 sequences are KGHSH and LQKENI. The CDR3 covers 17 residues. With 4 bases removed from V and 0 bases from J, the gap between germline ends came to 16 bases. For the CDR3, the DNA is TGTGCCAGCTCACGCGAAACTGGACACTACTCTGGAAACACCATATATTTT. This translates into CASSRETGHYSGNTIYF.

The rearrangement links TRBV10-3 to TRBJ1-2, with 7 bases aligning to TRBD1. The germline CDR1 and CDR2 sequences are ENHRY and SYGVKD. The J segment lost 4 bases and the V segment lost 3 bases, leaving 14 bases of the junction unmatched. CDR3 size: 17 residues. CDR3 sequence (DNA): TGTGCCATCAGTGACCCTACCACAGGGGAAAGGGGCTATGGCTACACCTTC. Translation gives CAISDPTTGERGYGYTF.

This sequence joins TRBV19 and TRBJ2-7; 15 bases line up with TRBD2. The trim removed 5 bases at V and 5 bases at J, leaving 16 bases unmatched. The CDR3 spans 19 residues. CDR1 and CDR2 from the germline V gene are LNHDA and SQIVND (reference sequence). The CDR3 is CASSPNTPGTSGRKHEQYF. CDR3 nucleotides: TGTGCCAGTAGTCCGAACACCCCCGGGACTAGCGGGAGGAAGCACGAGCAGTACTTC.

The chain is built from TRBV5-5 and TRBJ2-1; 8 nucleotides match TRBD1. The CDR3 covers 16 residues. J gave up 8 bases and V 3 bases, and 13 bases lay outside the gene matches. Germline-derived CDR1 and CDR2 are SGHKS and YYEKEE (reference sequence). The CDR3 bases are TGTGCCAGCAGCTGGGCTGTGAGACAGGGGATAGATGAGCAGTTCTTC. This encodes CASSWAVRQGIDEQFF.

The V and J genes are TRBV9 and TRBJ2-3; TRBD1 aligns across 9 bases. V gave up 3 bases and J gave up 0 bases; unmatched junction bases: 5. The germline V gene encodes CDR1 SGDLS and CDR2 YYNGEE. CDR3 length: 16 amino acids. For the CDR3, the DNA is TGTGCCAGCAGCGAACAGGGGGCGGAGAGCACAGATACGCAGTATTTT. The encoded protein is CASSEQGAESTDTQYF.

The V gene is TRBV11-3, the J gene TRBJ2-7; D gene ambiguous. From germline, CDR1 is SGHNT and CDR2 YENEEA. V was shortened by 1 base and J by 7 bases, with 14 bases between the two germline ends. The CDR3 runs 14 residues. In nucleotides, the CDR3 is TGTGCCAGCAGCTTAGCCACTTCCGAGGCGGAGCAGTACTTC. It specifies CASSLATSEAEQYF.

The chain has TRBV18 and TRBJ2-7; D tentatively reads TRBD1 or TRBD2 (7 bases each). This CDR3 contains 16 residues. Germline values: CDR1 KGHSH, CDR2 LQKENI. V lost 0 bases, J lost 3 bases, and 15 bases lay in between. The CDR3: CASSPPQGGLIYEQYF. The CDR3 DNA sequence: TGTGCCAGCTCACCACCCCAGGGGGGGCTTATCTACGAGCAGTACTTC.

The chain combines TRBV4-2 with TRBJ2-7; D may be TRBD1 or TRBD2 (5 bases each). CDR1 and CDR2 (germline): LGHNA, YNFKEQ. V lost 3 bases and J lost 7, with 13 bases in between. There are 13 residues in the CDR3. The CDR3 DNA sequence: TGTGCCAGCAGCCAGGGGGAGCGAGGAGAGCAGTACTTC. Residues: CASSQGERGEQYF.

This chain connects TRBV9 to TRBJ2-2; D is possibly TRBD2 (6 bases). This CDR3 has 15 amino acids. The germline V and J ends were trimmed by 2 bases and 5 bases, with 13 bases remaining between them. Per germline, CDR1 SGDLS and CDR2 YYNGEE. CDR3 region: CASSVGTGDTGELFF. CDR3 nucleotides: TGTGCCAGCAGCGTCGGGACTGGGGATACCGGGGAGCTGTTTTTT.

This sequence joins TRBV7-8 and TRBJ2-5, with D perhaps matching TRBD2 (6 bases). Trimming removed 1 base at V and 5 bases at J, with 14 bases between. The germline CDR1 and CDR2 sequences are SGHVS and FQNEAQ. The CDR3 extends over 15 amino acids. The CDR3 is CASSLVRGSTETQYF. In DNA form, the CDR3 reads TGTGCCAGCAGCTTAGTGCGGGGATCAACGGAGACCCAGTACTTC.

This sequence joins TRBV5-1 and TRBJ2-3; D may be TRBD2 (5 bases). Trimming shortened V by 0 bases and J by 1 base, and 6 bases separated the two germline ends. The CDR3 spans 14 residues. Germline CDR1 SGHRS, CDR2 YFSETQ. The CDR3 sequence is CASSLVRGTDTQYF. The CDR3 nucleotides are TGCGCCAGCAGCTTGGTGAGGGGCACAGATACGCAGTATTTT.

The chain joins TRBV6-5 to TRBJ1-3; 7 nucleotides line up with TRBD1. Germline values: CDR1 MNHEY, CDR2 SVGAGI. V lost 6 bases and J lost 2; bases outside the gene matches: 4. The CDR3 spans 14 residues. The CDR3: CASSGQVAGNTIYF. The CDR3 region has the DNA TGTGCCAGCAGCGGACAGGTCGCTGGAAACACCATATATTTT.